This T cell receptor beta chain was captured by sequencing in a study of blood T cell repertoires in COVID-19. Study overall: Sources were T cells, B-cell-depleted T cells, or PBMCs; the material itself was cDNA or gDNA.

The V and J ends lost 2 bases and 1 base, in that order; junction bases with no gene match: 6. Germline V gene data show CDR1 as SGHRS and CDR2 as YFSETQ. This CDR3 region has 17 residues. Repertoires were generated with immunoSEQ multiplex PCR, while TCRdb's copy carries only in-frame clones and drops some. There are about 55,000 clones in the sample; 75% to 90% occur only once, and roughly 15% lies in the top ten. The chain couples TRBV5-1 to TRBJ2-6; 7 positions agree with TRBD1. Sequencing used peripheral blood. This TCR was recovered from a human donor in a cohort sampled during active COVID-19. The CDR3 loop reads CASSFTGDFSGANVLTF. The CDR3 DNA reads as TGCGCCAGCAGCTTTACAGGGGATTTTTCTGGGGCCAACGTCCTGACTTTC.